The subject of this entry is one TCR beta chain. Antigen: not known. This record comes from a study of Tregs in tolerant kidney transplant recipients. Study outcomes and limitations: The most relevant donor-specific Treg TCRbeta repertoire apparently came from expansion with activated donor B cells. This study did not directly address biological reproducibility.

Related graft donors supplied nonmyeloablative bone marrow transplants, and mixed chimerism was transient. Unstimulated Tregs (CD4+CD25+CD127-) and CD4+CD25- non-Tregs were sorted from PBMCs. V lost 0 bases to trimming and J lost 1 base; unmatched junction nucleotides: 0. CDR3 length: 15 residues. Germline V lookup: CDR1 SGDLS, CDR2 YYNGEE. The method was immunoSEQ multiplex PCR; TCRdb's version includes in-frame clones alone and lacks a portion of them. The table shows roughly 50,000 clones, with approximately 89% occurring only once. Sequenced here: CD8+ T cells from blood (PBMCs), sampled 12 months after the transplant. This clonotype originated in a human patient who received a combined kidney and bone marrow transplant. A subset of T cells may come from the graft donor. The rearrangement uses TRBV9 and TRBJ2-5; 10 bases map to TRBD2. The CDR3, as DNA: TGTGCCAGCAGCGTAGGGACTAGCGGCCAAGAGACCCAGTACTTC. Its translation is CASSVGTSGQETQYF.